The rows below give T cell receptor beta chains drawn from one sample of a study of T cells after somatic rescue of genetic block. Repertoires were generated with immunoSEQ multiplex PCR, while TCRdb's copy carries only in-frame clones and drops some. Seen here are about 14,000 clones, approximately 71% observed once, and the top ten hold 25% to 30%. What was sequenced was peripheral blood mononuclear cells (PBMCs). The receptors shown here come from a man aged 18 to 29. Both conserved end residues are part of each CDR3. The order of the fields is clone size, V gene, J gene, CDR3 protein. Rows give clone size only sometimes, using once, few, many, or a class for an expanded clone.

>.|TRBV5-1|TRBJ2-7
CASSLGTWYEQYF
>.|TRBV7-9|TRBJ2-2
CASSLVTVTGELFF
>.|TRBV21-1|TRBJ2-7
CASSGPGQGPHEQYF
>.|TRBV19|TRBJ2-2
CASRIKPGQGAGNTGELFF
>medium-sized|TRBV10-3|TRBJ2-1
CAISAPGLAGEQFF
>.|TRBV4-1|TRBJ2-5
CASSQVVRTSSQTSGKSQYF
>.|TRBV5-4|TRBJ2-3
CASSLAAALSTDTQYF
>.|TRBV18|TRBJ2-7
CASSPQGRQGVYEQYF
>few|TRBV28|TRBJ2-3
CASTWDRDKDTQYF
>.|TRBV28|TRBJ1-4
CASSAANRATNEKLFF
>.|TRBV5-4|TRBJ2-5
CASSPLGGRETQYF
>.|TRBV7-3|TRBJ2-3
CASSFQGTDTQYF
>few|TRBV27|TRBJ2-1
CASSSSPTGSSYNEQFF
>.|TRBV6-1|TRBJ2-7
CASSDVSYYEQYF
>.|TRBV2|TRBJ2-1
CASSGRGIGYNEQFF
>.|TRBV4-2|TRBJ1-1
CASSFRDRGPVDTEAFF
>.|TRBV5-1|TRBJ2-2
CASSLLRGSEDTGELFF
>once|TRBV4-2|TRBJ2-7
CASSRGGQGSYEQYF
>.|TRBV5-6|TRBJ1-4
CASSLRDRGHEKLFF
>.|TRBV4-2|TRBJ1-3
CASSLGQGGNTIYF
>.|TRBV7-3|TRBJ2-3
CASSLSTVRGTDTQYF
>.|TRBV28|TRBJ2-7
CASSSRTSGRAYHEQYF
>few|TRBV5-1|TRBJ1-3
CASSLEGVLSGNTIYF
>.|TRBV11-2|TRBJ2-3
CASSFGGADTQYF
>.|TRBV28|TRBJ2-5
CASSWDRGDETQYF
>few|TRBV7-6|TRBJ2-1
CASSLERGIYNEQFF
>few|TRBV5-6|TRBJ2-3
CASSLGLPSTDTQYF
>.|TRBV6-5|TRBJ1-3
CASSYRTGSSGNTIYF
>few|TRBV28|TRBJ1-6
CASRLGESGSLHF
>once|TRBV28|TRBJ1-4
CASSLGVLGAEKLFF
>.|TRBV7-9|TRBJ1-1
CASSFGQANTEAFF
>few|TRBV29-1|TRBJ2-3
CSVARGGRGGEDTQYF
>.|TRBV19|TRBJ1-4
CASTPPQGATNEKLFF
>.|TRBV7-3|TRBJ2-7
CASSLAGGRSYEQYF
>.|TRBV6-1|TRBJ2-7
CASRGVNEQYF
>.|TRBV28|TRBJ1-1
CASGNRGRVEAFF
>.|TRBV10-3|TRBJ2-3
CAISDSGVTDTQYF
>.|TRBV5-1|TRBJ2-5
CASSPGSGDAETQYF
>few|TRBV4-1|TRBJ1-2
CASTQVVGQNYGYTF
>few|TRBV2|TRBJ1-2
CASSVWTGGNGYTF
>.|TRBV9|TRBJ2-1
CASAGTGNNEQFF
>few|TRBV6-5|TRBJ1-6
CASRGQGDNSPLHF
>few|TRBV6-6|TRBJ1-1
CASTDGMNTEAFF
>.|TRBV5-1|TRBJ2-2
CASSFPIDSTGGTGELFF
>once|TRBV6-5|TRBJ1-2
CASSKAHLRGGYTF
>few|TRBV19|TRBJ2-7
CASSIEGLAETHEQYF
>.|TRBV25-1|TRBJ2-7
CASSEYDGTDYEQYF
>.|TRBV7-8|TRBJ2-5
CASSSRQGRGGETQYF
>few|TRBV5-4|TRBJ2-1
CASSYRLGSSYNEQFF
>once|TRBV20-1|TRBJ2-7
CSVESAYEQYF
>.|TRBV7-9|TRBJ1-5
CASSLMGESQPQHF
>few|TRBV9|TRBJ2-2
CASSVLPRQGITGELFF
>.|TRBV5-6|TRBJ1-2
CASSPSWGLDGYTF
>.|TRBV28|TRBJ1-5
CASSWGLVNQPQHF
>.|TRBV5-3|TRBJ1-4
CARSFPGTGGGSTNEKLFF
>few|TRBV6-5|TRBJ2-2
CATLGARGSAGELFF
>medium-sized|TRBV9|TRBJ2-2
CASSTGVPGELFF
>.|TRBV11-2|TRBJ1-2
CASRPDSPNYGYTF
>.|TRBV28|TRBJ2-5
CASSPRQGKQETQYF
>.|TRBV19|TRBJ2-2
CASSFTGLVTRGPANGELFF